This T cell receptor (beta chain) was obtained from a study of T cell responses to AZD1222 COVID-19 vaccine. On this clone: Its antigen is unidentified.

Sequenced by immunoSEQ multiplex PCR; TCRdb stores in-frame clones only, minus some. The sample consists of about 140,000 clones, approximately 93% of them appearing once. The CDR3 has 16 amino acids. V was pared by 2 bases and J by 5 bases, with 9 bases of the junction left unmatched. Germline V gene sequence: CDR1 SEHNR, CDR2 FQNEAQ (reference sequence). Broader study findings: Targeting of unmutated variant regions was reportedly seen in nearly half of spike-specific TCRs. Donor demographics were predominantly white British with a female majority; clonal diversity may be underestimated. Spike-specific TCR breadth rose after two AZD1222 doses, and depth rose as well. Repertoire samples came only from after the peak T cell response.

V gene TRBV7-9 combines with J gene TRBJ2-7; 10 bases agree with TRBD2. Source: peripheral blood, taken after recovery from COVID-19. The TCR comes from an adult who had recovered from COVID-19. The DNA of the CDR3 is TGTGCCAGCAGCTTATTTCCTAGCGGGAGCCGGGACGAGCAGTACTTC. Translated: CASSLFPSGSRDEQYF.